Each of the 26 T cell receptor beta chains below was sequenced from the same sample in a study of blood T cell repertoires in COVID-19. The protocol was immunoSEQ multiplex PCR, while the TCRdb copy is restricted to in-frame clones and leaves out a portion. Here the sample spans 200,000 to 250,000 clones, around 86% being singletons. The specimen sequenced was peripheral blood. All receptors derive from a man in his fifties or sixties with acute or convalescent COVID-19.

The count of this clone is one. The genes are TRBV2 and TRBJ1-2; 7 bases align to TRBD1. Germline CDR1 reads SNHLY; CDR2 reads FYNNEI. The ends lost 5 bases at V and 4 bases at J; junction bases unmatched: 7. The CDR3 consists of 14 residues. CDR3 in DNA: TGTGCCAGCAGTCCCGACAGGGTCGCCTATGGCTACACCTTC. This codes for CASSPDRVAYGYTF.

The count of this clone is one. The chain uses TRBV7-9 and TRBJ2-1, with no clear D. CDR3 length: 14 amino acids. V lost 1 base, J lost 4 bases, and 8 bases lay in between. Germline assignment: CDR1 SEHNR and CDR2 FQNEAQ (reference sequence). CDR3 loop: CASSLESHYNEQFF. DNA for the CDR3: TGTGCCAGCAGCTTAGAATCCCATTACAATGAGCAGTTCTTC.

The V and J genes are TRBV6-2 or TRBV6-3 and TRBJ2-1; D not certain. Trimming took off 2 bases at V and 6 bases at J, with 5 bases between the two ends. The CDR3 is made up of 12 amino acids. The germline gives CDR1 MNHEY, CDR2 SVGEGT. The CDR3 DNA follows: TGTGCCAGCAGTTACCACACCAATGAGCAGTTCTTC. The encoded protein is CASSYHTNEQFF.

There are many counts of this clone. CDR3 loop: CASSLASGLAKNIQYF. The CDR3 DNA reads TGTGCCAGCAGCTTAGCCTCAGGCCTAGCCAAAAACATTCAGTACTTC. The V call is TRBV7-2, the J call TRBJ2-4; D gene ambiguous. The V end lost 0 bases, the J end lost 0 bases, and 9 bases lay between the germline ends. Per germline, CDR1 SGHTA and CDR2 FQGNSA. The CDR3 sequence is 16 residues long.

This clone was picked up one time. V and J are TRBV3-1 (or the pseudogene TRBV3-2) and TRBJ1-5; D is possibly TRBD1 (5 bases). This CDR3 is 19 amino acids long. Trimming stripped 0 bases from V and 0 bases from J, with 18 bases between. Germline V gene data show CDR1 as LGHDT and CDR2 as YNNKEL (reference sequence). The CDR3 DNA is TGTGCCAGCAGCCAAGATTTCGGGGGACGACTGGGTAGCAATCAGCCCCAGCATTTT. It codes for CASSQDFGGRLGSNQPQHF.

The chain employs TRBV6-5 and TRBJ1-2, with a weak D call TRBD1 (5 bases). Looked up from germline, CDR1 is MNHEY and CDR2 is SVGAGI. With 2 bases removed from V and 6 bases from J, the gap between germline ends came to 10 bases. The CDR3 is 13 amino acids. The CDR3 bases are TGTGCCAGCAGTTACGACGGGGGGAATGGCTACACCTTC. Its translation is CASSYDGGNGYTF.

The V and J genes are TRBV2 and TRBJ2-7; TRBD1 might be the D (6 bases). There are 14 residues in the CDR3. Looked up from germline, CDR1 is SNHLY and CDR2 is FYNNEI. Trimming left V 3 bases short and J 0 bases short, with 9 bases between. Here the CDR3 DNA reads TGTGCCAGCAGTGACAGGGGCCACTCCTACGAGCAGTACTTC. Translating it yields CASSDRGHSYEQYF.

The rearrangement uses TRBV6-2 or TRBV6-3 and TRBJ1-5, with a possible D match to TRBD1 (5 bases). Germline CDR1 is MNHEY and CDR2 is SVGEGT. The CDR3 runs to 15 residues. The V and J ends lost 6 bases and 7 bases respectively, with 19 bases between them. Here the CDR3 DNA reads TGTGCCAGCAGCCCCGCCGGGGGAGCGGGCCAGCCCCAGCATTTT. As protein: CASSPAGGAGQPQHF.

The V gene is TRBV7-3, the J gene TRBJ1-4; 7 bases line up with TRBD1. The CDR3 loop spans 14 amino acids. V was pared by 4 bases and J by 8 bases, with 7 bases of the junction left unmatched. Germline values: CDR1 SGHTA, CDR2 FQGTGA. CDR3 sequence (DNA): TGTGCCAGCAGCTCGGGACAGCCGGGAGAAAAACTGTTTTTT. Its protein is CASSSGQPGEKLFF.

This chain uses TRBV19 with TRBJ2-4, with a weak D call TRBD2 (7 bases). CDR3 length equals 14 residues. V was shortened by 5 bases and J by 8 bases, with 16 bases between the two germline ends. From germline, CDR1 is LNHDA and CDR2 SQIVND (reference sequence). This chain's CDR3 is CASSWGGRVDIQYF. In DNA, the CDR3 is TGTGCCAGTAGTTGGGGGGGGCGGGTGGACATTCAGTACTTC.

This clone has just a few counts. This sequence joins TRBV7-9 and TRBJ2-2, with TRBD2 as a possible D gene (7 bases). The CDR3 totals 14 residues. Germline V lookup: CDR1 SEHNR, CDR2 FQNEAQ (reference sequence). Trimming pared 5 bases from V and 6 bases from J, leaving 13 bases between. The CDR3 is CASSRGAEAGELFF. As DNA, the CDR3 is TGTGCCAGCAGCCGGGGGGCAGAAGCCGGGGAGCTGTTTTTT. The complete variable domain, with remaining parts taken from reference TRBV7-9 and TRBJ2-2, reads DTGVSQNPRHKITKRGQNVTFRCDPISEHNRLYWYRQTLGQGPEFLTYFQNEAQLEKSRLLSDRFSAERPKGSFSTLEIQRTEQGDSAMYLCASSRGAEAGELFFGEGSRLTVL.

This clone occurred once. The rearrangement links TRBV6-2 or TRBV6-3 to TRBJ2-7, with 7 positions matching TRBD2. Losses at the gene ends were 2 bases for V and 0 bases for J; bases not matched to a gene: 4. The germline CDR1 and CDR2 sequences are MNHEY and SVGEGT. The CDR3 runs 15 residues. Here the CDR3 reads CASSYSGVLSYEQYF. The CDR3 DNA reads as TGTGCCAGCAGTTACAGCGGGGTTCTCTCCTACGAGCAGTACTTC.

This clone was detected only once. This sequence joins TRBV6-6 and TRBJ1-4; D possibly corresponds to TRBD1 (6 bases). Per germline, CDR1 MNHNY and CDR2 SVGAGI (reference sequence). V lost 5 bases to trimming and J lost 0 bases, with 25 bases between them. The CDR3 extends over 20 amino acids. As DNA, the CDR3 is TGTGCCAGCAGTCCCCCCCCGAGGGGGGGATGGCGAACAACTAATGAAAAACTGTTTTTT. Translation: CASSPPPRGGWRTTNEKLFF.

The chain has TRBV28 and TRBJ1-2; D is uncertain. Deletions cut 6 bases from V and 0 bases from J, with 20 bases between. Germline V gives CDR1 MDHEN, CDR2 SYDVKM. CDR3 length equals 17 residues. The CDR3 DNA is TGTGCCAGCAGGGCCCCGGCGGGTCCGGTGGCTAACTATGGCTACACCTTC. Protein: CASRAPAGPVANYGYTF.

The V gene is TRBV7-2, the J gene TRBJ2-3; 14 bases line up with TRBD2. CDR1 and CDR2 from the germline V gene are SGHTA and FQGNSA. The CDR3 runs to 18 residues. V dropped 1 base and J dropped 2; count of bases not matched to a gene: 5. CDR3: CASSLVGTSGGTTDTQYF. In DNA form, the CDR3 reads TGTGCCAGCAGCTTAGTAGGGACTAGCGGGGGCACCACAGATACGCAGTATTTT.

The chain has TRBV11-1 and TRBJ2-5; 9 positions match TRBD2. CDR1 is SGHAT, CDR2 FQDESV, per germline (reference sequence). This CDR3 region has 16 residues. The J segment lost 4 bases and the V segment lost 5 bases, leaving 11 bases of the junction unmatched. The DNA for the CDR3 is TGTGCCAGCAGCAAGGGGACTAGCCGCCCGCGAGAGACCCAGTACTTC. Translating gives CASSKGTSRPRETQYF.

The rearrangement links TRBV5-8 to TRBJ1-2; D is possibly TRBD1 (5 bases). Per germline, CDR1 SGHTS and CDR2 YDEGEE. This CDR3 comprises 13 residues. Trimming cost V 1 base and J 6 bases, with 10 bases left between them. Written as DNA, the CDR3 is TGTGCCAGCAGCTTGTCAGGGATGGATGGCTACACCTTC. It specifies CASSLSGMDGYTF.

The chain joins TRBV10-3 to TRBJ1-4; 9 bases map to TRBD1. Per the germline V gene, CDR1 is ENHRY and CDR2 is SYGVKD. Trimming cost V 6 bases and J 14 bases; bases outside gene matches: 16. The CDR3 runs to 15 residues. CDR3 nucleotides: TGTGCCATCAGGACTACTTCTTACAGGGGGCGTTTTCTGTTTTTT. This gives the protein CAIRTTSYRGRFLFF.

This clone was detected only once. The chain couples TRBV15 to TRBJ1-4; no firm D call. The V end lost 3 bases, the J end lost 7 bases, and 9 bases lay between the germline ends. The CDR3 length is 13 residues. Germline CDR1 reads LNHNV; CDR2 reads YYDKDF (reference sequence). This CDR3 reads CATSSHTREKLFF. The CDR3 DNA reads TGTGCCACCAGCAGCCATACGCGTGAAAAACTGTTTTTT. Supplemented by reference TRBV15 and TRBJ1-4, the full variable domain reads DAMVIQNPRYQVTQFGKPVTLSCSQTLNHNVMYWYQQKSSQAPKLLFHYYDKDFNNEADTPDNFQSRRPNTSFCFLDIRSPGLGDTAMYLCATSSHTREKLFFGSGTQLSVL.

The rearrangement uses TRBV28 and TRBJ2-2; perhaps TRBD1 as D (5 bases). Germline CDR1 is MDHEN and CDR2 is SYDVKM. The V end lost 6 bases, the J end lost 8 bases, and 16 bases lay between the germline ends. The CDR3 loop spans 14 amino acids. The DNA of the CDR3 is TGTGCCAGCAGATATGGGGCCGTCGGGGGGGAGCTGTTTTTT. It encodes CASRYGAVGGELFF.

The J gene is TRBJ1-5, the V gene TRBV18; 7 positions agree with TRBD1. This CDR3 is built from 15 residues. After removal of 5 bases from V and 0 bases from J, the junction contained 4 bases not matched to a gene. Per germline, CDR1 KGHSH and CDR2 LQKENI. CDR3 loop: CASSVDRHSNQPQHF. The DNA of the CDR3 is TGTGCCAGCTCAGTGGACAGGCATAGCAATCAGCCCCAGCATTTT.

This clone was seen a handful of times. The rearrangement links TRBV6-1 to TRBJ2-1, with 8 bases aligning to TRBD1. V lost 3 bases and J lost 7; bases outside the gene matches: 11. The CDR3 is made up of 16 amino acids. Germline V gene sequence: CDR1 MNHNS, CDR2 SASEGT. The CDR3 loop reads CASSDPGQGRRNEQFF. The CDR3 DNA is TGTGCCAGCAGTGACCCCGGACAGGGCCGGCGTAATGAGCAGTTCTTC.

The chain is built from TRBV19 and TRBJ1-4, with 7 bases identical to TRBD1. The ends lost 4 bases at V and 4 bases at J; junction bases unmatched: 18. The length of the CDR3 is 19 residues. CDR1 is LNHDA and CDR2 is SQIVND in the germline V gene (reference sequence). The CDR3 bases are TGTGCCAGTAGTACCTCCCGACAGGGCCAAAGAAGCTTTAATGAAAAACTGTTTTTT. It translates to CASSTSRQGQRSFNEKLFF.

The chain is built from TRBV3-1 (or the pseudogene TRBV3-2) and TRBJ2-5; D not resolved. This CDR3 is 12 amino acids long. V was pared by 0 bases and J by 6 bases, with 5 bases between. Germline CDR1 and CDR2: LGHDT and YNNKEL (reference sequence). CDR3 bases: TGTGCCAGCAGCCAAGAGGCAAAGACCCAGTACTTC. Its protein product is CASSQEAKTQYF.

The V call is TRBV6-4, the J call TRBJ2-4, with TRBD2 matching over 13 bases. Losses at the gene ends were 5 bases for V and 2 bases for J; bases not matched to a gene: 3. The CDR3 extends over 16 amino acids. The germline V gene has CDR1 MRHNA and CDR2 SNTAGT. The CDR3 DNA reads TGTGCCAGCAGTCCACTAGCGGGGGGGCCCAAAAACATTCAGTACTTC. Encoded protein: CASSPLAGGPKNIQYF.

This chain joins TRBV29-1 and TRBJ2-3; the match to TRBD2 covers 12 bases. The CDR3 covers 18 residues. Germline CDR1 is SQVTM and CDR2 is ANQGSEA. The V gene end was trimmed by 7 bases and the J gene end by 0 bases; junction bases not matched to a gene: 14. This CDR3 is CSGNGLAGTSTSTDTQYF. CDR3 DNA: TGCAGCGGAAATGGACTAGCGGGGACGTCAACTAGCACAGATACGCAGTATTTT.